The present TCR beta chain was sequenced within a study of blood T cells in healthy people across ages. In the study overall: Through template switching, about one barcoded beta molecule was captured per two T cells, as measured in model experiments.

Primers used in a second PCR of roughly 6 to 12 cycles were a sample-barcoded 5' primer and a J-beta primer mix. TCRdb reprocessed the 5' RACE reads via MiXCR and lists one record per CDR3 protein. Of under 1,100,000 distinct CDR3 sequences listed, less than 25% were seen once; the top ten hold approximately 0.79%. This sample was also put to use in a study of T cells of mothers and their children.

The TCR originated in a girl aged 2 to 9 in good health. The specimen sequenced was blood.

The CDR3 nucleotides are TGTGCCAGCTCACTACTATCCGGGACAGGGAACACCGGGGAGCTGTTTTTT. Protein: CASSLLSGTGNTGELFF. The chain recombines TRBV18 with TRBJ2-2; 8 bases line up with TRBD1. V dropped 4 bases and J dropped 1; count of bases not matched to a gene: 8. There are 17 residues in the CDR3. The germline V gene has CDR1 KGHSH and CDR2 LQKENI.